Below are 11 T cell receptor beta chains sequenced from a single sample in a study of blood T cell repertoires in COVID-19. The repertoire was sequenced with immunoSEQ multiplex PCR; TCRdb's copy has only in-frame clones and lacks some. The sample yields 300,000 to 400,000 clones, approximately 83% seen once. The sequenced sample was PBMCs or T cells enriched from blood (not recorded which). Source of these receptors: a woman aged 40 to 50 with acute COVID-19.

The chain joins TRBV5-5 to TRBJ2-1, with 7 bases that match TRBD2. The junction had 8 bases not matched to a gene; V was cut back by 3 bases and J by 5 bases. Per the germline V gene, CDR1 is SGHKS and CDR2 is YYEKEE (reference sequence). The CDR3 is made up of 15 amino acids. CDR3 nucleotides: TGTGCCAGCAGCTGGCTAGCGGCTATCAACAATGAGCAGTTCTTC. It yields the protein CASSWLAAINNEQFF.

This clone is medium-sized within its sample. V usage is TRBV6-2 or TRBV6-3 and J usage is TRBJ1-1, with no clear D. The length of the CDR3 is 17 residues. CDR1 is MNHEY and CDR2 is SVGEGT in the germline V gene. The germline V and J ends were trimmed by 6 bases and 5 bases, with 25 bases remaining between them. The CDR3 sequence is CASSDEDHVPLRTEAFF. The CDR3, as DNA: TGTGCCAGCAGCGACGAGGATCACGTTCCTCTGAGGACTGAAGCTTTCTTT.

In its sample, this clone was seen once. The chain joins TRBV4-2 to TRBJ2-1; D remains ambiguous. The CDR3 length is 15 residues. Between the trimmed V and J ends, which lost 0 bases and 5 bases, there was a span of 11 bases. The germline V gene has CDR1 LGHNA and CDR2 YNFKEQ. The CDR3 nucleotides are TGTGCCAGCAGCCAAGAATCCTACGCCAACAATGAGCAGTTCTTC. The encoded protein is CASSQESYANNEQFF.

The gene calls are TRBV5-4 and TRBJ2-7, with 9 positions matching TRBD2. The germline V gene encodes CDR1 SGHNT and CDR2 YYREEE (reference sequence). Losses at the gene ends were 2 bases for V and 1 base for J; bases not matched to a gene: 7. This CDR3 has 16 amino acids. In DNA form, the CDR3 reads TGTGCCAGCAGCTTAAATAGCGGGGGCGAGTCCTACGAGCAGTACTTC. Protein product: CASSLNSGGESYEQYF. Variable domain in full (rest from reference TRBV5-4 and TRBJ2-7): ETGVTQSPTHLIKTRGQQVTLRCSSQSGHNTVSWYQQALGQGPQFIFQYYREEENGRGNFPPRFSGLQFPNYSSELNVNALELDDSALYLCASSLNSGGESYEQYFGPGTRLTVT.

This chain links TRBV6-2 or TRBV6-3 with TRBJ2-1; 9 nucleotides line up with TRBD2. Germline V gene sequence: CDR1 MNHEY, CDR2 SVGEGT. The CDR3 contains 15 residues. J gave up 9 bases and V 2 bases, and 8 bases lay outside the gene matches. The DNA of the CDR3 is TGTGCCAGCAGTTACGGCGGGGGGGCAACGACTGAGCAGTTCTTC. Amino acid sequence: CASSYGGGATTEQFF.

This clone appeared a few times. The genes are TRBV7-3 and TRBJ1-1; D gene unclear. V lost 2 bases and J lost 0, with 10 bases in between. CDR1 SGHTA and CDR2 FQGTGA come from the germline V gene. The CDR3 is 15 residues long. CDR3: CASSLLRTVNTEAFF. For the CDR3, the DNA is TGTGCCAGCAGCTTATTGCGGACTGTGAACACTGAAGCTTTCTTT.

V gene TRBV6-6 combines with J gene TRBJ2-1; D unclear. The V gene's germline CDR1 is MNHNY and CDR2 SVGAGI (reference sequence). This CDR3 region has 15 residues. Trimming left V 0 bases short and J 0 bases short, with 6 bases between. DNA of the CDR3: TGTGCCAGCAGTTACTCGGCGGACTCCTACAATGAGCAGTTCTTC. The encoded protein is CASSYSADSYNEQFF.

This clone was picked up a small number of times. The V gene is TRBV3-1 (or the pseudogene TRBV3-2), the J gene TRBJ2-7, with D maybe TRBD1 (6 bases). This CDR3 comprises 15 residues. Between the trimmed V and J ends, which lost 1 base and 4 bases, there was a span of 14 bases. Germline assignment: CDR1 LGHDT and CDR2 YNNKEL (reference sequence). This CDR3 is CASSQVFGRGYEQYF. CDR3 in DNA: TGTGCCAGCAGCCAAGTTTTCGGCAGGGGTTACGAGCAGTACTTC.

The rearrangement links TRBV18 to TRBJ1-4; D remains ambiguous. Looked up from germline, CDR1 is KGHSH and CDR2 is LQKENI. The ends were cut back, 2 bases at V and 1 base at J, with 11 bases in the middle. This CDR3 comprises 16 residues. The CDR3 loop reads CASSPISEGTNEKLFF. CDR3 bases: TGTGCCAGCTCACCAATATCGGAGGGAACTAATGAAAAACTGTTTTTT.

In this sample, this clone turned up a few times. V is TRBV7-2 and J is TRBJ1-1, with D unclear. This CDR3 has 14 amino acids. V was pared by 2 bases and J by 0 bases, with 7 bases between. CDR1 SGHTA and CDR2 FQGNSA come from the germline V gene. The CDR3 bases are TGTGCCAGCAGCTTACGGGTAATGAACACTGAAGCTTTCTTT. This translates into CASSLRVMNTEAFF.

The chain is built from TRBV19 and TRBJ2-7; D perhaps matches TRBD2 (6 bases). V lost 6 bases to trimming and J lost 0 bases, with 15 bases between them. This CDR3 spans 15 amino acids. The germline V gene encodes CDR1 LNHDA and CDR2 SQIVND (reference sequence). The CDR3 region is CASSRTTVGSYEQYF. The CDR3, as DNA: TGTGCCAGTAGCCGGACTACGGTGGGCTCCTACGAGCAGTACTTC.